This TCR beta chain was sequenced during a study of blood T cell repertoires in COVID-19. Study as a whole: Collection of acute and convalescent COVID-19 samples took place in the United States, Italy and Spain.

Sequencing was performed with immunoSEQ multiplex PCR; in TCRdb, only in-frame clones are kept and a portion is missing. Seen here are about 240,000 clones, about four fifths observed once, and the top ten hold less than 4%. J lost 2 bases, V lost 2 bases, and 6 bases had no gene match. This CDR3 has 16 amino acids. Germline CDR1 PRHDT, CDR2 FYEKMQ (reference sequence). This TCR came from a woman younger than 35 with acute or convalescent COVID-19. This sequence joins TRBV13 and TRBJ2-7; TRBD2 aligns across 10 bases. Specimen: peripheral blood. The DNA for the CDR3 is TGTGCCAGCAGCTTACTAACTAGCGGGATAGCCTACGAGCAGTACTTC. It encodes CASSLLTSGIAYEQYF.